One T cell receptor beta chain is described in this entry. Its antigen is not known. The PCR used 60 Vbeta and 13 Jbeta primers. The data were produced by immunoSEQ multiplex PCR, yet TCRdb's version contains in-frame clones alone and is incomplete. The data show approximately 150,000 clones, about 72% seen once. In nominal health when sampled, donors likely had unrecorded immune exposures nonetheless. Germline-derived CDR1 and CDR2 are SGHRS and YFSETQ. CDR3 length: 16 residues. Trimming removed 0 bases from V and 10 bases from J, with 17 bases in between. The entry originates in a study of cytomegalovirus exposure and HLA in healthy donors. Study findings and constraints: A later analysis linked a missense variant in DCLRE1C to the trimming of TCR beta V and J genes.

Sequencing used PBMCs. The origin of this receptor is a man in his forties in good health and CMV-seronegative. This sequence joins TRBV5-1 and TRBJ1-6; weak D call: TRBD1 (6 bases). This CDR3 reads CASSLDTGTTGSPLHF. The CDR3 DNA sequence: TGCGCCAGCAGCTTGGATACCGGGACAACGGGATCACCCCTCCACTTT.